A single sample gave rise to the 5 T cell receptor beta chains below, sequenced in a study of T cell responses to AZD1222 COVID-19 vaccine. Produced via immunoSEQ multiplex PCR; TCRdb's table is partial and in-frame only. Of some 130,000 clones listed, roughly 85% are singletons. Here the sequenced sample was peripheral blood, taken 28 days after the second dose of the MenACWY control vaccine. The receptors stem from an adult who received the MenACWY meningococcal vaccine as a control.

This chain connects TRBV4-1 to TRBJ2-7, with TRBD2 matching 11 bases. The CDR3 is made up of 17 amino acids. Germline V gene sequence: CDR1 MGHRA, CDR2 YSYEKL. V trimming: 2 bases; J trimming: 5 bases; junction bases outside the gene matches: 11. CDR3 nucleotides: TGCGCCAGCAGCCAAAGGGGGCTAGCGGGAGGTAAGGACGAGCAGTACTTC. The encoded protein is CASSQRGLAGGKDEQYF.

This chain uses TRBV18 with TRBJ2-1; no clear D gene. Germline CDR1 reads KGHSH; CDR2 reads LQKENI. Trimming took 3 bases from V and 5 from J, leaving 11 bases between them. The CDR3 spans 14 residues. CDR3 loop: CASSPTAQDNEQFF. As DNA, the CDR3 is TGTGCCAGCTCACCTACCGCTCAAGACAATGAGCAGTTCTTC. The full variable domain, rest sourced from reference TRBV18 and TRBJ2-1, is NAGVMQNPRHLVRRRGQEARLRCSPMKGHSHVYWYRQLPEEGLKFMVYLQKENIIDESGMPKERFSAEFPKEGPSILRIQQVVRGDSAAYFCASSPTAQDNEQFFGPGTRLTVL.

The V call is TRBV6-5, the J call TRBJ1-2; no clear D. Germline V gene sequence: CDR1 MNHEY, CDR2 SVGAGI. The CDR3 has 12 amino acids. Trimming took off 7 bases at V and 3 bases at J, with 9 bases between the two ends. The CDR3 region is CASNPEYYGYTF. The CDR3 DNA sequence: TGTGCCAGCAATCCAGAGTACTATGGCTACACCTTC.

The CDR3 coding sequence is TGTGCCAGCAGCTTACGTCAGCTTAGCAATCAGCCCCAGCATTTT. Residues: CASSLRQLSNQPQHF. The V gene is TRBV5-6, the J gene TRBJ1-5; D gene unclear. Germline V gene lookup returns CDR1 SGHDT and CDR2 YYEEEE. Trimming removed 2 bases at V and 0 bases at J, with 9 bases between. The CDR3 is 15 amino acids.

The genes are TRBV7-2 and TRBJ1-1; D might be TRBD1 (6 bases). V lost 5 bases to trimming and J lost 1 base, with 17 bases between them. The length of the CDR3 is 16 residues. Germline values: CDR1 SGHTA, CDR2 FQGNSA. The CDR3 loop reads CASSPQTGRANTEAFF. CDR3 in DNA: TGTGCCAGCAGCCCCCAGACAGGCCGGGCGAACACTGAAGCTTTCTTT.